This T cell receptor (beta chain) is drawn from a study of blood T cell repertoires in COVID-19. Profiled with immunoSEQ multiplex PCR; TCRdb holds only in-frame clones, not every one. Of about 270,000 clones in the sample, approximately 86% were seen once. The clonotype comes from a woman in her twenties or thirties who had recovered from COVID-19. The sample taken for sequencing was PBMCs or T cells enriched from blood (not recorded which).

The CDR3 region is CASSRVNGYGYTF. The CDR3 DNA reads TGTGCCAGCAGCCGGGTTAACGGGTATGGCTACACCTTC. V is TRBV14 and J is TRBJ1-2; D gene unclear. Germline assignment: CDR1 SGHDN and CDR2 FVKESK. There are 13 residues in the CDR3. The V gene lost 4 bases and the J gene lost 5 bases, with 11 bases spanning the gap.